This TCR beta chain was identified in a study of T-cell reconstitution after alpha-beta-depleted transplantation in children. The TCRbeta library was prepared with unique molecular identifiers. From the PCR reads, TCRdb called clonotypes with MiXCR, one entry per CDR3 protein. Here the sample spans 250,000 to 300,000 distinct CDR3 sequences, over 8% being singletons. The sample holds many counts of this clonotype. The CDR3 totals 16 residues. Trimming took off 5 bases at V and 2 bases at J, with 17 bases between the two ends. Germline V lookup: CDR1 SEHNR, CDR2 FQNEAQ (reference sequence). Sequencing used PBMCs from the stem cell graft donor, obtained from the stem cell graft. The TCR originated in a human donor who donated a stem cell graft to a child with SCID. The genes are TRBV7-9 and TRBJ2-3; D may be TRBD1 (5 bases). The CDR3 region is CASSVQQVWVTDTQYF. For the CDR3, the DNA is TGTGCCAGCAGCGTCCAACAGGTTTGGGTCACAGATACGCAGTATTTT.